Given below is one T cell receptor (beta chain) in context. Its antigen is not known. This entry comes from a study of T cell responses to AZD1222 COVID-19 vaccine. Study summary: Second-dose groups at about 4 or about 12 weeks were pooled. Study findings and constraints: Spike-specific TCR breadth rose after two AZD1222 doses, and depth rose as well.

Data came from immunoSEQ multiplex PCR; TCRdb stores just in-frame clones and leaves some out. The sample has about 120,000 clones, 90% seen once. CDR1 is LNHDA and CDR2 is SQIVND in the germline V gene (reference sequence). This CDR3 is built from 15 residues. V lost 5 bases and J lost 4; bases outside the gene matches: 9. This clonotype was obtained from an adult in good health. This chain uses TRBV19 with TRBJ2-7, with TRBD2 matching over 9 bases. Sequenced material: peripheral blood, taken on day 0 of AZD1222 vaccination. The CDR3 reads CASSPSPSGVYEQYF. CDR3 nucleotides: TGTGCCAGTAGTCCTTCCCCTAGCGGGGTTTACGAGCAGTACTTC.